These T cell receptor beta chains were read from a single sample in a study of T-cell memory formation after mild COVID-19. A single record per CDR3 protein comes from TCRdb applying MiXCR to the 5' RACE reads. The sample contains about 150,000 distinct CDR3 sequences, around 27% of which appear only once. Material for sequencing was PBMCs or a T cell subset sorted from them (not recorded which). All receptors come from an adult woman who had mild COVID-19 (a few samples of this study predate the infection). Cell type and time point are not known. Each CDR3 is given without its conserved first and last residue. Fields, in order: CDR3 length, clone size, J gene, V gene, CDR3 protein. Some rows have no size entry. The others give once, few or many, or a class for an expanded clone.

>12|.|TRBJ2-7|TRBV4-1
ASSQGSLGYEQY
>14|.|TRBJ2-3|TRBV7-2
ASSLIPLGFTDTQY
>10|.|TRBJ1-1|TRBV29-1
SDEHGGTEAF
>10|few|TRBJ1-5|TRBV7-9
ASSLASQPQH
>11|.|TRBJ2-7|TRBV6-5
ASSQGWGDEQY
>11|few|TRBJ1-1|TRBV7-6
ASTNNLGTEAF
>16|.|TRBJ2-3|TRBV4-2
ASSQELAGVFGTDTQY
>11|few|TRBJ2-7|TRBV12-3/TRBV12-4
ASSLGGTGEQY
>11|.|TRBJ2-3|TRBV5-6
ASSSGRTDTQY
>11|few|TRBJ1-2|TRBV20-1
SARDRAVYGYT
>12|.|TRBJ2-7|TRBV12-3/TRBV12-4
ASSSAGGGSEQY
>12|.|TRBJ2-7|TRBV4-1
ASSHLQESNEKY
>15|few|TRBJ2-7|TRBV10-3
AISESEGGLAAYEQY
>11|.|TRBJ1-2|TRBV9
ASSPGSFYGYT
>12|few|TRBJ2-1|TRBV6-4
ASSVTSEYNEQF
>14|.|TRBJ1-1|TRBV14
ASSQPGPLTGTEAF
>15|.|TRBJ1-6|TRBV15
ATSGEGDRGVNSPLH
>15|.|TRBJ1-2|TRBV5-6
ASSPILDRVSSRGYT
>13|.|TRBJ1-4|TRBV25-1
ASSVPGTDWEKLF
>13|few|TRBJ1-1|TRBV7-9
ASSPWTGANTEAF
>15|.|TRBJ2-5|TRBV7-6
ASSLGPSGGAGETQY
>13|.|TRBJ2-5|TRBV4-1
ASSHGTGFVETQY
>14|.|TRBJ2-7|TRBV29-1
SVAPGGGRAEDEQY
>10|many|TRBJ2-3|TRBV12-3/TRBV12-4
ASTQGEDTQY
>15|.|TRBJ2-3|TRBV12-3/TRBV12-4
ASSLARASGSTDTQY
>11|few|TRBJ1-1|TRBV24-1
ATGDREDTEAF
>12|once|TRBJ1-4|TRBV2
ASSESRRNEKLF
>10|.|TRBJ2-1|TRBV5-5
ASSLAGYEQF
>9|.|TRBJ2-3|TRBV11-2
ASRLADTQY
>12|few|TRBJ1-3|TRBV23-1
ASSQSKGGNTIY
>14|few|TRBJ1-5|TRBV4-1
ASSQDGGGYNQPQH
>16|few|TRBJ2-1|TRBV12-3/TRBV12-4
ASSNPPFAGRDGNEQF
>9|.|TRBJ1-1|TRBV29-1
SVIGNTEAF
>15|few|TRBJ2-6|TRBV5-1
ASRPGLSQRGANVLT
>10|.|TRBJ2-5|TRBV29-1
SVDGPRGTQY